This T cell receptor (beta chain) originates from a study of cytomegalovirus exposure and HLA in healthy donors. 13 Jbeta primers and 60 Vbeta primers were used for the PCR. TCRdb's table, derived via immunoSEQ multiplex PCR, lists solely in-frame clones and lacks some. Of 200,000 to 250,000 clones listed, approximately 80% are singletons. Study results and limitations: Reported findings show TCR beta sequences accurately forecast HLA-A and HLA-B alleles in most subjects.

V lost 2 bases, J lost 7 bases, and 6 bases stayed unmatched. The CDR3 totals 15 residues. The germline CDR1 and CDR2 sequences are LGHNA and YSLEER. This clone was seen a few times. What it binds is unknown. Sequenced input: PBMCs. The rearrangement uses TRBV4-3 and TRBJ1-5; 9 bases line up with TRBD1. This clonotype was obtained from a boy aged 2 to 9 in good health and CMV-seronegative. The CDR3 DNA reads TGCGCCAGCAGCCAAATCGGGACAGGGTACCAGCCCCAGCATTTT. This gives the protein CASSQIGTGYQPQHF.